The 3 T cell receptor beta chains presented below share a single source sample, sequenced in a study of shared clonotypes between healthy human individuals. Data came from immunoSEQ multiplex PCR; TCRdb stores just in-frame clones and leaves some out. The sample lists around 340,000 clones, less than 75% occurring once. The sequencing sample was made of memory CD4+ T cells sorted from blood. Subset defined: CD45RA-negative fraction. These receptors all stem from a man aged 25 to 40 in good health.

The chain carries TRBV7-2 and TRBJ2-7, with D possibly TRBD2 on 5 matching bases. The CDR3 is made up of 13 amino acids. The V end was cut by 4 bases, the J end by 7 bases, with 14 bases between. Germline lookup yields CDR1 SGHTA and CDR2 FQGNSA. CDR3 DNA: TGTGCCAGCAGCTCTTCCGGGGTTCGGGAGCAGTACTTC. Its protein product is CASSSSGVREQYF.

V is TRBV29-1 and J is TRBJ1-4; the D is unclear. From germline, CDR1 is SQVTM and CDR2 ANQGSEA. Trimming shortened V by 6 bases and J by 7 bases, and 15 bases separated the two germline ends. This CDR3 has 13 residues. DNA of the CDR3: TGCAGCGTCCGAAGGAAGGACCCTGAAAAACTGTTTTTT. Amino acid sequence: CSVRRKDPEKLFF.

This chain connects TRBV27 to TRBJ2-1, with a possible D match to TRBD2 (6 bases). This CDR3 comprises 12 residues. CDR1 MNHEY and CDR2 SMNVEV come from the germline V gene (reference sequence). V was shortened by 3 bases and J by 10 bases, with 10 bases between the two germline ends. For the CDR3, the DNA is TGTGCCAGCAGTTTCCAGGGACTCGAGCAGTTCTTC. This gives the protein CASSFQGLEQFF.